This T cell receptor (beta chain) is from a study of T-cell memory formation after mild COVID-19. At the level of the study: The two donors had largely donor-specific TCR clusters. Findings and caveats of the study: CD4+ contracting clones lay mainly in CM and EM, CD8+ ones in EMRA.

Constant-segment-primed 5'RACE gave TCR alpha and TCR beta cDNA libraries with sample barcodes and UMIs. TCRdb analysed the 5' RACE reads with MiXCR anew, one entry per CDR3 protein. This repertoire shows roughly 240,000 distinct CDR3 sequences, around 16% found once; its top ten account for 20% to 25%. Ten or more counts support this clonotype. The antigen is not known. V was shortened by 4 bases and J by 7 bases, with 14 bases between the two germline ends. CDR1 SGHVS and CDR2 FNYEAQ come from the germline V gene. The CDR3 spans 13 residues. This sequence originates from a man aged 18-30 years who had mild COVID-19 (a few samples of this study predate the infection). Cell type and time point are not known. V usage is TRBV7-6 and J usage is TRBJ2-7; D may be TRBD1 or TRBD2 (5 bases each). The sequenced sample was PBMCs or a T cell subset sorted from them (not recorded which). The CDR3 bases are TGTGCCAGCAGCTCGGGGCCCCCAAGGGAGCAGTACTTC. This sequence encodes CASSSGPPREQYF.